This T cell receptor (beta chain) was sequenced during a study of OX40 agonist ivuxolimab in advanced cancers. This CDR3 has 15 residues. Germline CDR1 is LNHDA and CDR2 is SQIVND (reference sequence). Unmatched junction bases numbered 7, after V lost 3 bases and J lost 7 bases. Repertoires were generated with immunoSEQ multiplex PCR, while TCRdb's copy carries only in-frame clones and drops some. The top ten hold about 0.82% of the sample, which has 90,000 to 100,000 clones, around nine tenths seen once. This material consisted of CD4+ or CD8+ T cells sorted from blood, taken in a trial of the OX40 agonist ivuxolimab. The chain recombines TRBV19 with TRBJ1-4; 8 nucleotides align to TRBD1. This clonotype was obtained from an adult with an advanced solid tumor such as melanoma, head and neck, liver or kidney cancer. CDR3 amino acids: CASSIGQGIVEKLFF. The CDR3 nucleotides are TGTGCCAGTAGTATTGGACAGGGAATCGTTGAAAAACTGTTTTTT.